Reported below is one T cell receptor (beta chain). This entry comes from a study of T cell changes during pregnancy in multiple sclerosis. CDR3 size: 16 residues. V lost 3 bases, J lost 2 bases, and 17 bases lay in between. Germline-derived CDR1 and CDR2 are SEHNR and FQNEAQ (reference sequence). Generated by immunoSEQ multiplex PCR, the TCRdb table keeps only in-frame clones and is missing some. The sample records some 49,000 clones, 85% to 95% being singletons. Specimen: CD8+ T cells from peripheral blood mononuclear cells, collected in the second trimester of pregnancy. The chain combines TRBV7-9 with TRBJ2-7; a possible D gene is TRBD2 (6 bases). The source of this sequence is a female donor with multiple sclerosis, enrolled in a pregnancy study. The CDR3 region has the DNA TGTGCCAGCAGCTTCGAGGGCGGGACTGCGACCTACGAGCAGTACTTC. This translates into CASSFEGGTATYEQYF.